This T cell receptor beta chain was recovered during a study of cytomegalovirus exposure and HLA in healthy donors. For this clone: As yet, its antigen is unknown.

This CDR3 is built from 17 residues. Germline trimming cut 4 bases from V and 5 bases from J; bases unmatched to any gene: 12. CDR1 and CDR2 from the germline V gene are SGHDT and YYEEEE. The PCR employed 60 Vbeta primers together with 13 Jbeta primers. The method was immunoSEQ multiplex PCR; TCRdb's version includes in-frame clones alone and lacks a portion of them. The table records 200,000 or so clones, approximately 78% of them present only once. General study points: Later analysis associated a missense DCLRE1C variant with TCR beta V- and J-gene trimming.

The sequence came from a male donor in good health and CMV-seronegative. V gene TRBV5-6 combines with J gene TRBJ2-1; 10 nucleotides agree with TRBD2. Sequencing was done on a sample of PBMCs. The CDR3 DNA sequence: TGTGCCAGCAGCCCGGTTAAGTTAGGGACTAGCGACAATGAGCAGTTCTTC. Translation gives CASSPVKLGTSDNEQFF. Full variable domain (remainder filled in from reference TRBV5-6 and TRBJ2-1): DAGVTQSPTHLIKTRGQQVTLRCSPKSGHDTVSWYQQALGQGPQFIFQYYEEEERQRGNFPDRFSGHQFPNYSSELNVNALLLGDSALYLCASSPVKLGTSDNEQFFGPGTRLTVL.